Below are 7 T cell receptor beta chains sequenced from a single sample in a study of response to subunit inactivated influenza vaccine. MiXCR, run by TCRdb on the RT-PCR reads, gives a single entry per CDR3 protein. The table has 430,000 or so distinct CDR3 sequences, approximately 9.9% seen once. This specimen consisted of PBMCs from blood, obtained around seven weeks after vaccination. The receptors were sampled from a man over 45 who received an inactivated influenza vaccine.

DNA for the CDR3: TGTGCCAGCAGTTTCCGCCGGGGCGCCAGGGATCAGCCCCAGCATTTT. Translating gives CASSFRRGARDQPQHF. The rearrangement joins TRBV28 to TRBJ1-5, with a tentative D call TRBD1 (5 bases). Trimming stripped 3 bases from V and 5 bases from J, with 17 bases between. Germline-derived CDR1 and CDR2 are MDHEN and SYDVKM. The CDR3 is 16 residues long. The full variable domain, with the rest looked up from reference TRBV28 and TRBJ1-5, is DVKVTQSSRYLVKRTGEKVFLECVQDMDHENMFWYRQDPGLGLRLIYFSYDVKMKEKGDIPEGYSVSREKKERFSLILESASTNQTSMYLCASSFRRGARDQPQHFGDGTRLSIL.

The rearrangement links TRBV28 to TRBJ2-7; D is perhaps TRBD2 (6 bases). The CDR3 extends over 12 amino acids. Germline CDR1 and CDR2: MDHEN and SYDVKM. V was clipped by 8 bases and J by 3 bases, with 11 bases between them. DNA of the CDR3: TGTGCCAGCGGGCCTAGCGTCTACGAGCAGTACTTC. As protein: CASGPSVYEQYF.

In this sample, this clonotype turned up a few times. This CDR3 reads CSASAQETQYF. For the CDR3, the DNA is TGCAGTGCTAGCGCGCAAGAGACCCAGTACTTC. The chain links TRBV20-1 to TRBJ2-5; D call uncertain. CDR1 and CDR2 (germline): DFQATT, SNEGSKA (reference sequence). Trimming removed 3 bases at V and 2 bases at J, with 4 bases between. The CDR3 extends over 11 amino acids.

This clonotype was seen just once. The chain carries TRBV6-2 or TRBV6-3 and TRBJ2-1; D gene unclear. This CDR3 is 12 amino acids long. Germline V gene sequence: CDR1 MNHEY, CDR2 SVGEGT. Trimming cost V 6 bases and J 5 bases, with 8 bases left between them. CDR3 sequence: CASRRHDNEQFF. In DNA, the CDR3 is TGTGCCAGCAGGAGACACGACAATGAGCAGTTCTTC.

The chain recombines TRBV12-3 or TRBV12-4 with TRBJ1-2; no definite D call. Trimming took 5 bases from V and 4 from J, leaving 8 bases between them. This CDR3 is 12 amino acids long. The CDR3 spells CASSRQSYGYTF. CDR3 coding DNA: TGTGCCAGCAGTAGGCAGTCCTATGGCTACACCTTC.

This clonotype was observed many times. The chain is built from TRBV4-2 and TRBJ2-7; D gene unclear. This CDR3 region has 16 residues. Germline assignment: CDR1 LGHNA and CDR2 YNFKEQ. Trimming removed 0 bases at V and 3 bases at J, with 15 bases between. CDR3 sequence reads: CASSQENGPAIYEQYF. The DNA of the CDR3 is TGTGCCAGCAGCCAAGAAAACGGTCCTGCGATCTACGAGCAGTACTTC.

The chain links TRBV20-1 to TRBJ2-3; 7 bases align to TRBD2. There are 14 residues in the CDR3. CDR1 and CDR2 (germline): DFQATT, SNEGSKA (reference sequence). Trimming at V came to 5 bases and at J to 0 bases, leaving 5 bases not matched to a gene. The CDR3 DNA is TGCAGTGCTCGGGGGGAGGCTAGCACAGATACGCAGTATTTT. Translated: CSARGEASTDTQYF.